This T cell receptor beta chain comes out of a study of long-term antiretroviral therapy in people with HIV. Points from the study as a whole: Post-ART diversity increased but stayed below transplant donor controls. Regardless of time point, clones expanded before ART dominated the repertoire.

Details on this clone: Its matching antigen is unknown.

V lost 4 bases, J lost 2 bases, and 7 bases lay in between. The germline V gene encodes CDR1 SGHRS and CDR2 YFSETQ. This CDR3 is built from 13 residues. The assay, immunoSEQ v3.0, was run at survey level. The data were produced by immunoSEQ multiplex PCR, yet TCRdb's version contains in-frame clones alone and is incomplete. The sample has 25,000 to 35,000 clones, over 80% seen once. The specimen was unsorted PBMCs, collected 2.7 to 2.9 years after starting antiretroviral therapy. This receptor was obtained from a man in his thirties or forties with HIV. V gene TRBV5-1 combines with J gene TRBJ1-5, with TRBD1 as a possible D gene (5 bases). DNA for the CDR3: TGCGCCAGCAGCCCGACAGGCAATCAGCCCCAGCATTTT. Protein sequence: CASSPTGNQPQHF.